This TCR beta chain was profiled in a study of cytomegalovirus exposure and HLA in healthy donors. The PCR used 60 Vbeta and 13 Jbeta primers. TCRdb's table, derived via immunoSEQ multiplex PCR, lists solely in-frame clones and lacks some. The repertoire consists of 100,000 to 150,000 clones, with under 80% occurring once and the leading ten covering over 10%. The receptor was derived from a woman aged 55 to 70 in good health and CMV-seropositive. The sample consisted of PBMCs.

Here the CDR3 reads CASSLGGLIVFF. CDR3 sequence (DNA): TGTGCCAGCAGCTTAGGAGGTTTGATAGTTTTCTTT. This chain links TRBV7-2 with TRBJ1-1; D is unclear. CDR1 is SGHTA, CDR2 FQGNSA, per germline. The CDR3 contains 12 residues. V gave up 1 base and J gave up 13 bases, with 13 bases separating them.